This record covers a single TCR beta chain. What it binds is unknown. The sample belongs to a study of post-analysis software for immune sequencing data. cDNA libraries of TCR beta carried unique molecular identifiers. TCRdb re-analysed the PCR reads in MiXCR, keeping a single row per CDR3 protein. The table records about 460,000 distinct CDR3 sequences, roughly 45% of them present only once. The CDR3 is made up of 15 amino acids. In germline, CDR1 is MDHEN, CDR2 SYDVKM. Trimming removed 3 bases at V and 1 base at J, with 11 bases between. Study-wide findings and caveats: Patients showed TRBV5-6, TRBV5-1 and TRBV20-1 among 4 or 5 TRBV segments more frequent than in controls.

The V and J genes are TRBV28 and TRBJ2-3; D is unclear. The receptor's source is a girl aged 10 to 17 with multiple sclerosis. Sequencing input: blood. CDR3 bases: TGTGCCAGCAGTTTCCTCGGTCCCCGCACAGATACGCAGTATTTT. This translates into CASSFLGPRTDTQYF.